These 17 T cell receptor beta chains were all obtained from the same sample, sequenced in a study of T cell changes during pregnancy in multiple sclerosis. Assay: immunoSEQ multiplex PCR; the TCRdb copy retains only in-frame clones and omits some. Here the sample spans 15,000 to 20,000 clones, about 89% being singletons. Sequenced here: CD8+ T cells from peripheral blood mononuclear cells, sampled in the second trimester of pregnancy. The receptor set was obtained from a female donor in good health, enrolled as a control in a pregnancy study.

This clone was recorded a few times. The chain recombines TRBV30 with TRBJ1-1; D ambiguous. This CDR3 has 13 amino acids. V was trimmed by 0 bases and J by 0 bases, leaving 5 bases between them. In germline, CDR1 is GTSNPN, CDR2 SVGIG (reference sequence). CDR3 coding DNA: TGTGCCTGGAGTGTGGCGGTGAACACTGAAGCTTTCTTT. This translates into CAWSVAVNTEAFF.

This clone was counted only a few times. This chain uses TRBV27 with TRBJ2-1, with D perhaps TRBD1 (5 bases). Germline values: CDR1 MNHEY, CDR2 SMNVEV (reference sequence). The V and J ends lost 4 bases and 4 bases respectively, with 8 bases between them. The CDR3 has 13 amino acids. In DNA form, the CDR3 reads TGTGCCAGCAGTTCGGCAGGGTACAATGAGCAGTTCTTC. This translates into CASSSAGYNEQFF.

The rearrangement links TRBV27 to TRBJ2-7; perhaps TRBD2 as D (6 bases). There are 14 residues in the CDR3. CDR1 MNHEY and CDR2 SMNVEV come from the germline V gene (reference sequence). V was shortened by 8 bases and J by 6 bases, with 20 bases between the two germline ends. This chain's CDR3 is CASSRGLAGGEQYF. CDR3 coding DNA: TGTGCCAGCTCGAGGGGACTCGCTGGGGGCGAGCAGTACTTC.

V usage is TRBV19 and J usage is TRBJ1-1; D possibly corresponds to TRBD1 (6 bases). V was trimmed by 5 bases and J by 0 bases, leaving 13 bases between them. Germline values: CDR1 LNHDA, CDR2 SQIVND (reference sequence). The length of the CDR3 is 15 residues. In DNA, the CDR3 is TGTGCCAGTAGTGCCGGACAGTATTTGAACACTGAAGCTTTCTTT. The encoded protein is CASSAGQYLNTEAFF.

This rearrangement joins TRBV10-3 to TRBJ1-2; 7 bases match TRBD1. Unmatched junction bases numbered 7, after V lost 2 bases and J lost 4 bases. This CDR3 is built from 15 residues. CDR1 ENHRY and CDR2 SYGVKD come from the germline V gene. CDR3 sequence: CAISEDQGETYGYTF. The CDR3 DNA reads as TGTGCCATCAGTGAGGACCAGGGGGAGACCTATGGCTACACCTTC.

This clone turned up a few times. V gene TRBV6-5 combines with J gene TRBJ1-4; 11 bases line up with TRBD1. CDR3 length: 16 amino acids. Germline CDR1 MNHEY, CDR2 SVGAGI. With V trimmed by 4 bases and J by 8 bases, 9 bases remained unmatched. CDR3 in DNA: TGTGCCAGCAGTTCACGTTCCGGGACAGGGGGGGAAAAACTGTTTTTT. It encodes CASSSRSGTGGEKLFF.

This chain joins TRBV13 and TRBJ2-2; tentative D call: TRBD2 (5 bases). Trimming shortened V by 4 bases and J by 7 bases, and 10 bases separated the two germline ends. The germline V gene encodes CDR1 PRHDT and CDR2 FYEKMQ (reference sequence). The length of the CDR3 is 13 residues. Written as DNA, the CDR3 is TGTGCCAGCAGCTCCGGACTGAACGGGGAGCTGTTTTTT. Encoded protein: CASSSGLNGELFF.

This clone was detected once. The chain couples TRBV19 to TRBJ1-4, with 7 bases fitting TRBD1. J gave up 6 bases and V 11 bases, and 6 bases lay outside the gene matches. Germline assignment: CDR1 LNHDA and CDR2 SQIVND (reference sequence). CDR3 length: 12 residues. The CDR3: CASRGLYEKLFF. The CDR3 nucleotides read TGTGCCTCGAGGGGGCTTTATGAAAAACTGTTTTTT.

J is TRBJ1-5 and V is TRBV19; TRBD1 might be the D (6 bases). CDR3 length: 19 amino acids. Trimming shortened V by 4 bases and J by 4 bases, and 26 bases separated the two germline ends. The germline V gene encodes CDR1 LNHDA and CDR2 SQIVND (reference sequence). In DNA form, the CDR3 reads TGTGCCAGTAGTACGACTAAAAATCTACACGACAGGAGGAATCAGCCCCAGCATTTT. This encodes CASSTTKNLHDRRNQPQHF.

CDR3: CAWATGAGANVLTF. CDR3 DNA: TGTGCCTGGGCGACAGGGGCTGGGGCCAACGTCCTGACTTTC. The chain uses TRBV30 and TRBJ2-6; 8 bases map to TRBD1. From germline, CDR1 is GTSNPN and CDR2 SVGIG (reference sequence). The V gene end was trimmed by 5 bases and the J gene end by 2 bases; junction bases not matched to a gene: 2. The CDR3 consists of 14 residues.

This chain joins TRBV7-2 and TRBJ2-7, with TRBD1 identical over 8 bases. The CDR3 extends over 14 amino acids. Germline CDR1 SGHTA, CDR2 FQGNSA. The junction had 9 bases not matched to a gene; V was cut back by 5 bases and J by 6 bases. The CDR3 spells CASSPGNRGFEQYF. CDR3 bases: TGTGCCAGCAGCCCCGGAAACAGGGGGTTCGAGCAGTACTTC.

The chain is built from TRBV28 and TRBJ2-1; possibly TRBD2 for D (5 bases). This CDR3 region has 14 residues. CDR1 is MDHEN, CDR2 SYDVKM, per germline. V gave up 4 bases and J gave up 2 bases, with 9 bases separating them. The CDR3 sequence is CASSSRGTYNEQFF. The CDR3, as DNA: TGTGCCAGCAGTTCCCGAGGGACCTACAATGAGCAGTTCTTC.

This clone was picked up one time. This chain connects TRBV27 to TRBJ2-5, with a possible D match to TRBD1 (7 bases). The CDR3 totals 14 residues. Per the germline V gene, CDR1 is MNHEY and CDR2 is SMNVEV (reference sequence). Trimming took off 5 bases at V and 5 bases at J, with 15 bases between the two ends. The CDR3 nucleotides are TGTGCCAGCAGTCCCCAGGGGGGTCGGGAGACCCAGTACTTC. As protein: CASSPQGGRETQYF.

This chain joins TRBV4-2 and TRBJ2-3; 15 bases fit TRBD2. The V gene end was trimmed by 4 bases and the J gene end by 3 bases; junction bases not matched to a gene: 8. The CDR3 loop spans 18 amino acids. Germline V gene lookup returns CDR1 LGHNA and CDR2 YNFKEQ. The CDR3 nucleotides read TGTGCCAGCAGCCCCGGACTAGCGGGGGGGCCGGGAACAGATACGCAGTATTTT. Translation: CASSPGLAGGPGTDTQYF.

Only one count was recorded for this clone. In nucleotides, the CDR3 is TGTGCCAGCAGCCCCCTACCAGGGTTGGGTGAAAAACTGTTTTTT. This encodes CASSPLPGLGEKLFF. V is TRBV7-8 and J is TRBJ1-4; a possible D gene is TRBD1 (5 bases). V lost 5 bases, J lost 7 bases, and 17 bases lay in between. Germline loops: CDR1 SGHVS, CDR2 FQNEAQ. The CDR3 spans 15 residues.

The chain combines TRBV27 with TRBJ1-2; 8 bases line up with TRBD1. The V and J ends lost 3 bases and 6 bases, in that order; junction bases with no gene match: 3. CDR3 length: 13 residues. The germline V gene has CDR1 MNHEY and CDR2 SMNVEV (reference sequence). This chain's CDR3 is CASSFQGAHGYTF. The CDR3 nucleotides read TGTGCCAGCAGTTTTCAGGGGGCCCATGGCTACACCTTC.

In DNA form, the CDR3 reads TGTGCCAGCTGGGACAGGGGATCCTACGAGCAGTACTTC. This codes for CASWDRGSYEQYF. This chain uses TRBV27 with TRBJ2-7, with 10 bases aligning to TRBD1. The CDR3 totals 13 residues. Germline values: CDR1 MNHEY, CDR2 SMNVEV (reference sequence). Trimming removed 8 bases from V and 1 base from J; junction bases left unmatched: 2.